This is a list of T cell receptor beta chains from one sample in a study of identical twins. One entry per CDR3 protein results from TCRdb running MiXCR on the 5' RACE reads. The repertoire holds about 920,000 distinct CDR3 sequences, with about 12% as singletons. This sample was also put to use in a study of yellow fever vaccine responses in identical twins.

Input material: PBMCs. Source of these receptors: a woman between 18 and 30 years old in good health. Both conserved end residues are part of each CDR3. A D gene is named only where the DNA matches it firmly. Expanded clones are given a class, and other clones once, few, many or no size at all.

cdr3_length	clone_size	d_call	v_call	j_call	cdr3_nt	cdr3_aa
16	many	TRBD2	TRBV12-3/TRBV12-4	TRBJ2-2	TGTGCCAGCAGTTTAGGGACTAGCTGGAACACCGGGGAGCTGTTTTTT	CASSLGTSWNTGELFF
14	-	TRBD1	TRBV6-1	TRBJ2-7	TGTGCCAGCAGTCGACAGGGTCAAACCTACGAGCAGTACTTC	CASSRQGQTYEQYF
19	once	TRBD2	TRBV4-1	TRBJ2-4	TGCGCCAGCAGCCAAGTAGGGGGTAGCGGGACCCTCTCCAAAAACATTCAGTACTTC	CASSQVGGSGTLSKNIQYF
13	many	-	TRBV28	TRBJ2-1	TGTGCCTCAGAGGGGGGGGCTTGGAATGAGCAGTTCTTC	CASEGGAWNEQFF
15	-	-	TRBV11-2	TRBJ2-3	TGTGCCAGCAGCTTAAGGGCGTTAGCCGCAGATACGCAGTATTTT	CASSLRALAADTQYF
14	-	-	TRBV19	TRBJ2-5	TGTGCCAGTAGTATCCTGAGCGGACGGGAGACCCAGTACTTC	CASSILSGRETQYF
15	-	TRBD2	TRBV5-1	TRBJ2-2	TGCGCCAGCAGCACAGCGGGGGGGAACACCGGGGAGCTGTTTTTT	CASSTAGGNTGELFF
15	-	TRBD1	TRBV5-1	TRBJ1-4	TGCGCCAGCAGCTGGGGGGACAGCTCAAATGAAAAACTGTTTTTT	CASSWGDSSNEKLFF
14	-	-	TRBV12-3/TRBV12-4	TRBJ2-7	TGTGCCAGCAGTTTAGCGGTGAAAGCCTACGAGCAGTACTTC	CASSLAVKAYEQYF
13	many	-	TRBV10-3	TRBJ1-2	TGTGCCATCAGTGAGGCGACGTCTGTCCCCTACACCTTC	CAISEATSVPYTF
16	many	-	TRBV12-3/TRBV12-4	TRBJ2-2	TGTGCCAGCAGTTTAGGGGACCGCGGCGTCACCGGGGAGCTGTTTTTT	CASSLGDRGVTGELFF
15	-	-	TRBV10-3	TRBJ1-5	TGTGCCACCACGGATCAGTCGGGGACCAATCAGCCCCAGCATTTT	CATTDQSGTNQPQHF
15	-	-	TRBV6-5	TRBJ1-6	TGTGCCAGCAGTTACCGCGGGGGGGGTAATTCACCCCTCCACTTT	CASSYRGGGNSPLHF
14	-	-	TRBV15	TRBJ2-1	TGTGCCACCAAGGGGGGGGCGGGGAACAATGAGCAGTTCTTC	CATKGGAGNNEQFF
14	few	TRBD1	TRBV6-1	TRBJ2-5	TGTGCCAGCACCGGCGTCCAGGGGGATACGACCCAGTACTTC	CASTGVQGDTTQYF
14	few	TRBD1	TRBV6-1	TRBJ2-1	TGTGCCAGTCAGCCGACAGGGGGCTACAATGAGCAGTTCTTC	CASQPTGGYNEQFF
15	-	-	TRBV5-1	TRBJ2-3	TGCGCCAGCAGCTTGGGGTTGCGACTCACAGATACGCAGTATTTT	CASSLGLRLTDTQYF